This T cell receptor beta chain appears in the sequencing data of a study of control samples from healthy donors and cancer patients. Generated by immunoSEQ multiplex PCR, the TCRdb table keeps only in-frame clones and is missing some. The profile shows tens of thousands of clones, about 95% of them singletons. Per germline, CDR1 WNHNN and CDR2 SYGVQD (reference sequence). V lost 0 bases and J 5 bases, leaving 13 bases between the germline ends. The CDR3 loop spans 15 amino acids. The chain is built from TRBV10-1 and TRBJ1-1, with D unresolved. The sequence came from a woman aged 25 to 39 in good health. The sequencing input was blood. CDR3 in DNA: TGCGCCAGCAGTGAGTCCAACACGGGAAGGACTGAAGCTTTCTTT. Amino acid sequence: CASSESNTGRTEAFF.